Shown below are 28 T cell receptor beta chains from a single sample sequenced in a study of tumor and adjacent non-tumor tissue in lung cancer. TCRbeta libraries were built with three rounds of nested PCR, modified from ARM-PCR. TCRdb re-called the multiplex PCR reads through MiXCR, storing one row per CDR3 protein. The sample comprises about 110,000 distinct CDR3 sequences, about 87% of which are singletons, and approximately 22% rests with the top ten. The template was RNA from unsorted bulk tissue. The sequencing sample was made of lung tumor tissue. These receptors were taken from a man between 65 and 80 years old with non-small cell lung cancer.

In this sample, this clonotype turned up once. At one end, the junction sequence differs from germline, possibly due to a read error. V gene TRBV6-5 combines with J gene TRBJ2-7; the D is unclear. Germline V CDR1 and CDR2: MNHEY, SVGAGI. This CDR3 has 14 amino acids. DNA of the CDR3: TGTGCCAACAGTTGGGCGGAGACCCCCCGCGAGCGGTACTTC. The encoded protein is CANSWAETPRERYF.

As to this clonotype: A much larger clone is a single base away; this may be a read error. The J gene is TRBJ2-5, the V gene TRBV20-1; D not certain. Germline V gene sequence: CDR1 DFQATT, CDR2 SNEGSKA (reference sequence). CDR3 size: 11 residues. The CDR3 nucleotides read TGCAATGTTAGTCCTGAAGAGACCCAGTACTTC. It translates to CNVSPEETQYF.

As to this clonotype: The CDR3 end shows no conserved phenylalanine or tryptophan, and so a read error is likely. The chain uses TRBV20-1 and TRBJ1-5; D unresolved. The CDR3 length is 13 residues. Germline values: CDR1 DFQATT, CDR2 SNEGSKA (reference sequence). V dropped 4 bases and J dropped 6 bases, with 13 bases sitting between them. CDR3 DNA: TGCAGTGCTATGGGTCAGGAACCTCAGCCCCAGCATTAT. Protein product: CSAMGQEPQPQHY.

With regard to this clonotype: Mismatch with germline at one junction end may stem from a read error. The chain employs TRBV5-1 and TRBJ2-3; 13 bases line up with TRBD2. Germline-derived CDR1 and CDR2 are SGHRS and YFSETQ. CDR3 length: 16 residues. The CDR3 is CASSLDGTSGTYTQFF. CDR3 in DNA: TGCGCCAGCAGCCTAGACGGGACTAGCGGGACATATACGCAGTTTTTT.

J is TRBJ1-2 and V is TRBV5-6, with a tentative D call TRBD1 (6 bases). Germline values: CDR1 SGHDT, CDR2 YYEEEE. CDR3 size: 14 residues. V lost 4 bases and J lost 8, with 18 bases in between. The CDR3 is CASSPDRGHGGYTF. The CDR3, as DNA: TGTGCCAGCAGCCCGGACAGAGGGCATGGCGGCTACACCTTC. The entire variable domain, with the rest obtained from reference TRBV5-6 and TRBJ1-2, is as follows: DAGVTQSPTHLIKTRGQQVTLRCSPKSGHDTVSWYQQALGQGPQFIFQYYEEEERQRGNFPDRFSGHQFPNYSSELNVNALLLGDSALYLCASSPDRGHGGYTFGSGTRLTVV.

For this clonotype: Without the conserved terminal phenylalanine or tryptophan, this CDR3 likely stems from a read error. Because the CDR3's place on the DNA is in doubt, the DNA is left out and the CDR3 is given as listed by TCRdb. The V gene is TRBV29-1, the J gene TRBJ2-5; the table assigns TRBD1, which was not confirmed against the DNA. Germline lookup yields CDR1 SQVTM and CDR2 ANQGSEA. The CDR3 extends over 12 residues, inclusive of both ends. CDR3 amino acids: CSVHGLPAYTYI.

Details on this clonotype: This is likely a read error, given that the CDR3 carries no conserved phenylalanine or tryptophan at its end. J is TRBJ2-3 and V is TRBV11-2, with unresolved D. The CDR3 consists of 13 residues. Germline V gene data show CDR1 as SGHAT and CDR2 as FQNNGV. Trimming left V 9 bases short and J 0 bases short, with 10 bases between. This CDR3 reads CARSGGSTDTQYS. CDR3 bases: TGTGCCAGGTCTGGTGGGAGCACAGATACGCAGTATTCT.

The gene calls are TRBV5-1 and TRBJ2-3; the match to TRBD1 covers 8 bases. The V segment lost 5 bases and the J segment 5 bases; nucleotides outside the gene matches: 7. Germline V gene sequence: CDR1 SGHRS, CDR2 YFSETQ. The CDR3 spans 14 residues. The CDR3 DNA follows: TGCGCCAGCAGACAGGAACAGGGGGTAGATACGCAGTATTTT. This sequence encodes CASRQEQGVDTQYF.

Note on this clonotype: One end of the junction fails to match germline, which may point to a read error. The V gene is TRBV6-2 or TRBV6-3, the J gene TRBJ1-1; D perhaps matches TRBD1 (5 bases). Germline CDR1 MNHEY, CDR2 SVGEGT. The CDR3 covers 16 residues. CDR3 nucleotides: TGTACCAGCAGTCTCACTCCCAGGGCAAGAGGGACTGAAGCTTTCTTT. Its translation is CTSSLTPRARGTEAFF.

Comment on this clonotype: A clone one base away is much larger, so this may be a read error. J is TRBJ2-3 and V is TRBV28; D possibly corresponds to TRBD1 (6 bases). The CDR3 is made up of 16 amino acids. The germline V gene has CDR1 MDHEN and CDR2 SYDVKM. CDR3 protein: CACSFFRAGETDTQYF. The CDR3 DNA follows: TGTGCCTGCAGTTTTTTTCGGGCAGGGGAAACAGATACGCAGTATTTT. The full variable domain, rest sourced from reference TRBV28 and TRBJ2-3, is DVKVTQSSRYLVKRTGEKVFLECVQDMDHENMFWYRQDPGLGLRLIYFSYDVKMKEKGDIPEGYSVSREKKERFSLILESASTNQTSMYLCACSFFRAGETDTQYFGPGTRLTVL.

This clonotype was seen once. This chain connects TRBV20-1 to TRBJ2-3; the D gene is possibly TRBD2 (7 bases). CDR3 length: 16 residues. The germline V gene has CDR1 DFQATT and CDR2 SNEGSKA (reference sequence). As DNA, the CDR3 is TGCGGTACCCGAGGGGAAAGAGGGGGGGTCACAGATACGCAGTATTTT. Protein: CGTRGERGGVTDTQYF.

The chain couples TRBV11-2 to TRBJ1-4; 9 bases agree with TRBD1. Germline CDR1 SGHAT, CDR2 FQNNGV. This CDR3 spans 16 amino acids. The J segment lost 8 bases and the V segment lost 3 bases, leaving 10 bases of the junction unmatched. In DNA form, the CDR3 reads TGTGCCAGCAGCTTCGTAACAGGGGGCAGTGGGGAAAAACTGTTTTTT. This encodes CASSFVTGGSGEKLFF.

Of note for this clonotype: The DNA is left out, because the CDR3 cannot be placed on it with certainty; the CDR3 is given as TCRdb lists it. The rearrangement links TRBV10-2 to TRBJ1-2; the table's D call, TRBD1, has no DNA check behind it. Counting both end residues, the CDR3 totals 14 amino acids. Germline CDR1 WSHSY, CDR2 SAAADI. The CDR3 is CASSEWGQGNGYFF.

As to this clonotype: A junction end diverges from the germline sequence, so it may reflect a read error. This chain connects TRBV14 to TRBJ2-2, with a tentative D call TRBD1 (6 bases). This CDR3 region has 14 residues. Germline values: CDR1 SGHDN, CDR2 FVKESK. CDR3 coding DNA: TGTGCCAGCAGTCAAAGGGGGAAGGCCGGGAAGCTGTTTTTT. Protein sequence: CASSQRGKAGKLFF.

On this clonotype: In this CDR3 the conserved last residue, phenylalanine or tryptophan, is missing, so a read error is likely. The DNA is left out, because the CDR3 cannot be placed on it with certainty; the CDR3 is given as TCRdb lists it. J is TRBJ2-5 and V is TRBV10-3; TRBD2 reflects the table's D call only, with no check against the DNA. The germline V gene has CDR1 ENHRY and CDR2 SYGVKD. The CDR3 has 16 residues if both end residues are counted. CDR3 loop: CAIRIERGPLSGSQHL.

As for this clonotype: This clone may be a read error of a much larger clone one base away. The chain is built from TRBV28 and TRBJ1-6; D is perhaps TRBD1 (5 bases). The length of the CDR3 is 13 residues. CDR1 MDHEN and CDR2 SYDVKM come from the germline V gene. DNA for the CDR3: TGTGCCAGCACCGGGACCCGTAATTCACACCTCCACTTT. Translation: CASTGTRNSHLHF.

About this clonotype: One end of the junction varies from germline; a read error may be responsible. The chain's CDR3 is CASRGTDMQCF. CDR3 DNA: TGCGCCAGCAGAGGCACAGATATGCAGTGTTTT. This chain joins TRBV4-1 and TRBJ2-3; D ambiguous. The CDR3 runs to 11 residues. Germline assignment: CDR1 MGHRA and CDR2 YSYEKL.

As regards this clonotype: Mismatch with germline at one junction end may stem from a read error. The chain joins TRBV4-1 to TRBJ1-5; 10 positions agree with TRBD1. This CDR3 is built from 17 residues. The V gene's germline CDR1 is MGHRA and CDR2 YSYEKL. The CDR3 reads CASSQGTGEDGNQPQHF. DNA for the CDR3: TGCGCCAGCAGCCAGGGGACAGGGGAAGATGGCAACCAGCCCCAGCATTTT.

To note about this clonotype: A junction boundary mismatches the germline segment, possibly from a read error. The rearrangement joins TRBV20-1 to TRBJ1-5; TRBD1 matches at 7 bases. The germline V gene has CDR1 DFQATT and CDR2 SNEGSKA (reference sequence). This CDR3 spans 16 amino acids. CDR3 residues: CSAPGEIDRVYQPQHF. The CDR3 DNA is TGCAGTGCCCCTGGGGAGATTGACAGGGTGTATCAGCCTCAGCATTTT.

On this clonotype: The CDR3 does not end in the conserved phenylalanine or tryptophan, so this is likely a read error. The V and J genes are TRBV12-3 or TRBV12-4 and TRBJ2-1; D may be TRBD1 or TRBD2 (5 bases each). The CDR3 loop spans 13 amino acids. With 1 base removed from V and 11 bases from J, the gap between germline ends came to 12 bases. The CDR3 reads CASSLVPGTQQFI. CDR3 DNA sequence: TGTGCCAGCAGTTTAGTTCCTGGGACCCAGCAGTTCATC.

This clonotype is a singleton in its sample. The gene calls are TRBV11-2 and TRBJ2-3, with 7 bases lining up with TRBD1. Germline V gene sequence: CDR1 SGHAT, CDR2 FQNNGV. The CDR3 sequence is 14 residues long. Trimming cost V 7 bases and J 15 bases; bases outside gene matches: 19. DNA for the CDR3: TGTGCCAGCATCTCACAGGGGTTCTCAGATACACACTATTTT. It specifies CASISQGFSDTHYF.

This clonotype was counted only a few times. V and J are TRBV11-2 and TRBJ2-1, with D possibly being TRBD2 (6 bases). Germline CDR1 SGHAT, CDR2 FQNNGV. The CDR3 is 16 amino acids. The germline V and J ends were trimmed by 2 bases and 0 bases, with 11 bases remaining between them. DNA of the CDR3: TGTGCCAGCAGCTTATCAGCGGGTAGCTCCTACAATGAGCAGTTCTTC. It translates to CASSLSAGSSYNEQFF.

Note on this clonotype: A junction end diverges from the germline sequence, so it may reflect a read error. The rearrangement links TRBV11-3 to TRBJ2-5; D perhaps matches TRBD2 (5 bases). The CDR3 extends over 15 amino acids. Looked up from germline, CDR1 is SGHNT and CDR2 is YENEEA. The CDR3 DNA is TGTGCCAGTAGCTTAGCGATTAGTCTGGACGAGACCCATTACTTC. Protein product: CASSLAISLDETHYF.

Concerning this clonotype itself: The junction and the germline gene differ at one end; a read error may be behind it. The V call is TRBV29-1, the J call TRBJ2-5; TRBD1 is a possible D gene (6 bases). Germline V gene lookup returns CDR1 SQVTM and CDR2 ANQGSEA. The CDR3 has 16 residues. CDR3: CSSKPYLLTGQETHYF. DNA for the CDR3: TGCAGCTCCAAGCCCTACCTCCTGACAGGTCAAGAGACCCACTACTTC.

Comment on this clonotype: As the CDR3 is not closed by the conserved phenylalanine or tryptophan, this likely results from a read error. This chain uses TRBV29-1 with TRBJ2-1; 11 positions match TRBD1. Per the germline V gene, CDR1 is SQVTM and CDR2 is ANQGSEA. The CDR3 is made up of 15 amino acids. J lost 7 bases, V lost 4 bases, and 9 bases had no gene match. CDR3 DNA: TGCAGCGTTGCCCACTGGACAGGGGGCTATAATGAGCAGTTCTCC. Its translation: CSVAHWTGGYNEQFS.

The V gene is TRBV4-2, the J gene TRBJ2-5; 8 bases are shared with TRBD2. The trim removed 1 base at V and 2 bases at J, leaving 9 bases unmatched. This CDR3 spans 17 amino acids. Germline CDR1 is LGHNA and CDR2 is YNFKEQ. The CDR3 protein is CASSQVVSSGRQETQYF. In DNA, the CDR3 is TGTGCCAGCAGCCAAGTTGTCAGCAGCGGGAGACAAGAGACCCAGTACTTC.

This clonotype was seen only once. The chain carries TRBV6-6 and TRBJ2-7; no definite D call. This CDR3 has 11 amino acids. Trimming left V 7 bases short and J 9 bases short, with 13 bases between. Germline V lookup: CDR1 MNHNY, CDR2 SVGAGI (reference sequence). DNA of the CDR3: TGTGCCAGCACATGGTTCCACTGGCAGTACTTC. This gives the protein CASTWFHWQYF.

This clonotype was found once. A clone one base away is much larger, so this may be a read error. In this CDR3 the conserved last residue, phenylalanine or tryptophan, is missing, so a read error is likely. The J gene is TRBJ2-5, the V gene TRBV28; 8 bases match TRBD1. With 2 bases clipped from V and 2 bases from J, the junction kept 10 bases outside the gene matches. This CDR3 is built from 17 residues. Germline V lookup: CDR1 MDHEN, CDR2 SYDVKM. CDR3 amino acids: CASSLGWTGKSQETQYL. The CDR3 nucleotides are TGTGCCAGCAGTTTAGGGTGGACAGGGAAATCGCAAGAGACCCAGTACTTA.